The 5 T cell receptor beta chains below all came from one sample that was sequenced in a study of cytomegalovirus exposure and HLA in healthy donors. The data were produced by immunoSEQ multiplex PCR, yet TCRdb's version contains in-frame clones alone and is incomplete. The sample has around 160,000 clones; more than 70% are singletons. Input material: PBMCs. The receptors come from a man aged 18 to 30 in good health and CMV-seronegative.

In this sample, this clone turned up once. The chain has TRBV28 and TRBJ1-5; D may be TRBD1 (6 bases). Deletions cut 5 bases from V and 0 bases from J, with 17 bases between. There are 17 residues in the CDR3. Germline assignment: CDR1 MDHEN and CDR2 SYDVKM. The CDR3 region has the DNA TGTGCCAGCAGTCCAGGGGCCTCTGGCTATAGCAATCAGCCCCAGCATTTT. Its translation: CASSPGASGYSNQPQHF.

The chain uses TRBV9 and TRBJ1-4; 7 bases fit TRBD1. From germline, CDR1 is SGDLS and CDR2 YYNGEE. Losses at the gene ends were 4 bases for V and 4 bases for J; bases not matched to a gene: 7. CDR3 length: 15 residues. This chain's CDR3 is CASSPPGQRNEKLFF. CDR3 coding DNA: TGTGCCAGCAGCCCGCCGGGACAGCGTAATGAAAAACTGTTTTTT.

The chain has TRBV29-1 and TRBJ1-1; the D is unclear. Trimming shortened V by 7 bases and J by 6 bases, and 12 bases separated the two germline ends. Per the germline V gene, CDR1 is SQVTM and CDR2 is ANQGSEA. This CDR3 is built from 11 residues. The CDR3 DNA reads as TGCAGCGCAGTCGGAGGAGCTGAAGCTTTCTTT. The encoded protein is CSAVGGAEAFF.

Written as DNA, the CDR3 is TGCGCCAGCAGCTTTAGACAGGGGGAGGGAGATACGCAGTATTTT. Residues: CASSFRQGEGDTQYF. This rearrangement joins TRBV5-1 to TRBJ2-3, with 9 bases fitting TRBD1. J lost 5 bases, V lost 2 bases, and 6 bases had no gene match. Germline V CDR1 and CDR2: SGHRS, YFSETQ. The CDR3 covers 15 residues.

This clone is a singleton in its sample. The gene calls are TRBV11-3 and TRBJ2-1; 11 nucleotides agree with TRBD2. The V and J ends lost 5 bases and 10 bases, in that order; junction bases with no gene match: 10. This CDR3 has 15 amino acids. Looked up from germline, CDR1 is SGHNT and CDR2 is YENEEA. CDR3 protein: CASSPIAGGPSEQFF. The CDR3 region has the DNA TGTGCCAGCAGCCCGATAGCGGGGGGGCCATCGGAGCAGTTCTTC.